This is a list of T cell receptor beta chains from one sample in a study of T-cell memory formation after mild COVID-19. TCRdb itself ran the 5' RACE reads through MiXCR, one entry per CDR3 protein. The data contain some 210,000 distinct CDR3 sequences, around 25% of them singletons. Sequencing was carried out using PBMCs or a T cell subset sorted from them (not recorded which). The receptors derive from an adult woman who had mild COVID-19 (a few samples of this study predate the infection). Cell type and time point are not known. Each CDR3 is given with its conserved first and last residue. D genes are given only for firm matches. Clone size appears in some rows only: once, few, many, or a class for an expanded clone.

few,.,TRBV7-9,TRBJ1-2,CASSPPTGKYNGYTF,TGTGCCAGCAGCCCCCCCACAGGGAAATATAATGGCTACACCTTC
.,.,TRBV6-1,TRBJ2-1,CASSEAVDSPAGNEQFF,TGTGCCAGCAGTGAAGCTGTTGACAGCCCTGCGGGCAATGAGCAGTTCTTC
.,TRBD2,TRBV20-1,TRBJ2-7,CSASWAGATYEQYF,TGCAGTGCTAGCTGGGCGGGAGCCACCTACGAGCAGTACTTC
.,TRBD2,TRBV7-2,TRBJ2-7,CASSLRGEFGEQYF,TGTGCCAGCAGCCTCCGGGGGGAGTTCGGCGAGCAGTACTTC
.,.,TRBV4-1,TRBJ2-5,CASSQGPNRGETQYF,TGCGCCAGCAGCCAAGGGCCGAACCGAGGGGAGACCCAGTACTTC
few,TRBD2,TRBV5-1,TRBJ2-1,CASSPGLAGGRSYNEQFF,TGCGCCAGCAGCCCCGGACTAGCGGGGGGTAGGTCCTACAATGAGCAGTTCTTC
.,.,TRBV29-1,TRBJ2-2,CSAGLSGELFF,TGCAGCGCCGGCCTTTCCGGGGAGCTGTTTTTT
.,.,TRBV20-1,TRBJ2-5,CSARESRAEVIQETQYF,TGCAGTGCTAGAGAGAGTAGGGCAGAAGTAATCCAAGAGACCCAGTACTTC
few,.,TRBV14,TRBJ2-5,CASSQGAWPGETQYF,TGTGCCAGCAGCCAAGGCGCCTGGCCGGGGGAGACCCAGTACTTC
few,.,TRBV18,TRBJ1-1,CASSRSFNTEAFF,TGTGCCAGCTCACGCTCGTTTAACACTGAAGCTTTCTTT
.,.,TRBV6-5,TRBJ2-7,CASSSELTSYEQYF,TGTGCCAGCAGTTCGGAGCTCACGAGCTACGAGCAGTACTTC
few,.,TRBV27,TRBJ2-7,CASSLYGYEQYF,TGTGCCAGCAGTTTATATGGGTACGAGCAGTACTTC
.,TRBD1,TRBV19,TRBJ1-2,CASSPEARGQGAWRYGYTF,TGTGCCAGTAGTCCAGAGGCCCGGGGACAGGGGGCTTGGAGATATGGCTACACCTTC
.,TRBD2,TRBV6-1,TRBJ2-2,CASSRSVAGGDTGELFF,TGTGCCAGCAGTAGGAGTGTAGCGGGGGGGGACACCGGGGAGCTGTTTTTT
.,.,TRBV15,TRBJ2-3,CATSRDTGVTDTQYF,TGTGCCACCAGCAGAGATACGGGGGTGACAGATACGCAGTATTTT
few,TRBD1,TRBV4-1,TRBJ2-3,CASSQDRGTGNSRTQYF,TGCGCCAGCAGCCAAGATAGGGGGACAGGGAACTCGAGGACGCAGTATTTT
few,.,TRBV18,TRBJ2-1,CASSTRDNIHNEQFF,TGTGCCAGCTCAACACGGGACAATATTCACAATGAGCAGTTCTTC
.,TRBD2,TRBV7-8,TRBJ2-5,CASSFSGGTKETQYF,TGTGCCAGCAGCTTTAGCGGGGGGACTAAAGAGACCCAGTACTTC
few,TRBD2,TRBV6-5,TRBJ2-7,CASTTTGTNSYEQYF,TGTGCCAGCACCACGACCGGGACTAACTCCTACGAGCAGTACTTC
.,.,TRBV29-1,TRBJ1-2,CSVGRLQWPYGYTF,TGCAGCGTCGGGCGACTCCAGTGGCCCTATGGCTACACCTTC
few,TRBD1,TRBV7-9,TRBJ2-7,CASSRRTGALYEQYF,TGTGCCAGCAGCCGCAGGACAGGGGCTCTCTACGAGCAGTACTTC
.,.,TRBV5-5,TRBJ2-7,CASSSTAGNYEQYF,TGTGCCAGCAGCTCTACCGCAGGGAACTACGAGCAGTACTTC
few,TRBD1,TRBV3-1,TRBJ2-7,CASSQLWTGSAYEQYF,TGTGCCAGCAGCCAACTCTGGACAGGGTCGGCCTACGAGCAGTACTTC
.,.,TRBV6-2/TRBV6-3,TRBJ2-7,CASSETTDEQYF,TGTGCCAGCAGTGAGACTACTGACGAGCAGTACTTC
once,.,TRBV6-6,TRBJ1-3,CASSLPTGYSGNTIYF,TGTGCCAGCAGTTTACCGACAGGATACTCTGGAAACACCATATATTTT
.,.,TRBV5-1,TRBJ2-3,CASSLERLAGTDTQYF,TGCGCCAGCAGCTTGGAGAGGTTGGCGGGAACAGATACGCAGTATTTT
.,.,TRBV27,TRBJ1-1,CASSPYREQDTEAFF,TGTGCCAGCAGTCCGTACAGGGAGCAGGACACTGAAGCTTTCTTT
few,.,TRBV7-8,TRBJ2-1,CASSLVTGTEQFF,TGTGCCAGCAGCTTAGTTACAGGGACTGAGCAGTTCTTC
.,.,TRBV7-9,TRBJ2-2,CASMRNTGELFF,TGTGCCAGCATGAGGAACACCGGGGAGCTGTTTTTT
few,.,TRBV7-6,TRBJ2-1,CASLEATSQHNEQFF,TGTGCCAGCTTAGAAGCGACTAGTCAGCACAATGAGCAGTTCTTC
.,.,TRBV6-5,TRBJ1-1,CASSFETPGNTEAFF,TGTGCCAGCAGTTTCGAGACCCCAGGGAACACTGAAGCTTTCTTT
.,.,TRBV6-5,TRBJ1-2,CASSYSSTRGMNYGYTF,TGTGCCAGCAGTTACTCGAGCACTAGGGGGATGAACTATGGCTACACCTTC
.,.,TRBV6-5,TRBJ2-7,CARKNRAYEQYF,TGTGCCAGAAAGAACAGGGCATACGAGCAGTACTTC
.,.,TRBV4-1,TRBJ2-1,CASSQDRGGLNEQFF,TGCGCCAGCAGCCAAGATAGGGGCGGTCTGAATGAGCAGTTCTTC
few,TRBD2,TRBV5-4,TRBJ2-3,CASSLTAGGSTDTQYF,TGTGCCAGCAGCCTTACCGCGGGGGGGTCGACAGATACGCAGTATTTT
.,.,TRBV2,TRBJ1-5,CASSERQALINQPQHF,TGTGCCAGCAGCGAACGACAGGCTTTAATCAATCAGCCCCAGCATTTT
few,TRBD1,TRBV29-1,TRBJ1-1,CSGTTQGANTEAFF,TGCAGCGGTACTACGCAGGGGGCTAACACTGAAGCTTTCTTT
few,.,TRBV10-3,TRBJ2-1,CAISELRAEQFF,TGTGCCATCAGTGAGCTCCGGGCTGAGCAGTTCTTC
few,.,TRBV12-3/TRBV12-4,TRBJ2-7,CASSVNSAGTNQYF,TGTGCCAGCAGTGTGAATAGCGCCGGTACGAATCAGTACTTC
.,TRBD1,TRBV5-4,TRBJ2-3,CASSEMPGQGSTDTQYF,TGTGCCAGCAGCGAAATGCCGGGACAGGGGAGCACAGATACGCAGTATTTT
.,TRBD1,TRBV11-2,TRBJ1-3,CASADRGAAGNTIYF,TGTGCCAGCGCGGACAGGGGGGCGGCTGGAAACACCATATATTTT
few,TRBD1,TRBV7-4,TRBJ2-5,CASSSGTGCGETQYF,TGTGCCAGCAGCTCCGGGACAGGTTGTGGGGAGACCCAGTACTTC
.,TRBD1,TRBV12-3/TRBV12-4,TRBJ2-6,CASSYVPRDRGSAGANVLTF,TGTGCCAGCAGTTACGTACCCCGGGACAGGGGCTCCGCTGGGGCCAACGTCCTGACTTTC
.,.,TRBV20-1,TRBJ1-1,CSASLTRGEAFF,TGCAGTGCTAGCCTAACGAGAGGTGAAGCTTTCTTT
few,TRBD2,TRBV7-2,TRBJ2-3,CASTLLLAGSSTDTQYF,TGTGCCAGCACCCTCCTCCTAGCGGGATCGAGCACAGATACGCAGTATTTT
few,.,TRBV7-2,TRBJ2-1,CAAGTRSYNEQFF,TGTGCCGCGGGGACCCGCTCCTACAATGAGCAGTTCTTC